The table lists the clone carrying this TCR beta chain with many counts. Its antigen is not identified. Germline V CDR1 and CDR2: MNHEY, SMNVEV (reference sequence). The CDR3 length is 14 residues. V gave up 7 bases and J gave up 6 bases, with 19 bases separating them. The data stem from a study of T cells in Graves' hyperthyroidism and ophthalmopathy. Study-wide results and limits: The model foresaw ophthalmopathy a median about 6.5 months prior to onset.

From RNA transcripts, TCR beta CDR3 regions were amplified. The HTBI primer set was used in a first-round RT-PCR of the TCR CDR3. TCRdb independently ran MiXCR on the multiplex PCR reads; one entry per CDR3 protein. The sample gives approximately 600,000 distinct CDR3 sequences, about 15% of which show up once; approximately 5.7% is in the top ten. In making diagnoses, clinical symptoms, serum thyroxine and TRAb, thyroid ultrasound and orbital computed tomography were all used. This blood was taken when hyperthyroidism was first diagnosed, before any ophthalmopathy symptoms existed. The chain links TRBV27 to TRBJ2-7; D possibly corresponds to TRBD1 (7 bases). The sequencing input was blood. This clonotype was obtained from a woman aged 25 to 45 with Graves' hyperthyroidism that later progressed to Graves' ophthalmopathy. The CDR3 DNA is TGTGCCAGCACAGGCGGGGATAGGGGGCTCGAGCAGTACTTC. This translates into CASTGGDRGLEQYF.